These 25 T cell receptor beta chains came from one sample sequenced in a study of CD8 T cells in ankylosing spondylitis. TCRdb passed the 5' RACE reads through MiXCR, listing each CDR3 protein once. The sample carries 300,000 to 350,000 distinct CDR3 sequences, roughly 14% recorded once. Material: blood, either unsorted or a sorted T cell fraction (not recorded which). The receptor source for this set is a male donor with ankylosing spondylitis or in good health (not recorded which).

This clonotype was found a few times. This chain's CDR3 is CSATGSNEQFF. Here the CDR3 DNA reads TGCAGTGCCACTGGGAGCAATGAGCAGTTCTTC. This chain uses TRBV20-1 with TRBJ2-1; a possible D gene is TRBD2 (5 bases). In germline, CDR1 is DFQATT, CDR2 SNEGSKA (reference sequence). Trimming removed 6 bases from V and 6 bases from J, with 9 bases in between. This CDR3 has 11 residues.

The chain combines TRBV5-1 with TRBJ1-1; D is undetermined. Between the trimmed V and J ends, which lost 1 base and 12 bases, there was a span of 13 bases. The CDR3 runs 12 residues. Per germline, CDR1 SGHRS and CDR2 YFSETQ. CDR3 amino acids: CASSLFIRLPFF. DNA of the CDR3: TGCGCCAGCAGCTTGTTCATCCGTCTGCCTTTCTTT.

The chain carries TRBV7-6 and TRBJ2-2; D gene ambiguous. Trimming took off 5 bases at V and 3 bases at J, with 16 bases between the two ends. The length of the CDR3 is 16 residues. The germline CDR1 and CDR2 sequences are SGHVS and FNYEAQ. The CDR3 bases are TGTGCCAGCAGCGAACGAGGCCAACCCGACACCGGGGAGCTGTTTTTT. Translation gives CASSERGQPDTGELFF. Full variable domain (missing parts from reference TRBV7-6 and TRBJ2-2): GAGVSQSPRYKVTKRGQDVALRCDPISGHVSLYWYRQALGQGPEFLTYFNYEAQQDKSGLPNDRFSAERPEGSISTLTIQRTEQRDSAMYRCASSERGQPDTGELFFGEGSRLTVL.

This clonotype turned up a few times. J is TRBJ1-5 and V is TRBV20-1; possibly TRBD1 for D (6 bases). CDR3 size: 17 residues. Germline CDR1 is DFQATT and CDR2 is SNEGSKA (reference sequence). Deletions cut 0 bases from V and 1 base from J, with 16 bases between. The CDR3 bases are TGCAGTGCTAGAGATGAATACGTAACAGGGAGCAATCAGCCCCAGCATTTT. This codes for CSARDEYVTGSNQPQHF.

The chain links TRBV20-1 to TRBJ1-5; the D is unclear. From germline, CDR1 is DFQATT and CDR2 SNEGSKA (reference sequence). Trimming pared 3 bases from V and 4 bases from J, leaving 10 bases between. This CDR3 comprises 13 residues. CDR3 coding DNA: TGCAGTGCTAGCTACGGAATAAATCAGCCCCAGCATTTT. Its protein product is CSASYGINQPQHF.

This clonotype has more than one count but fewer than ten. The V call is TRBV6-1, the J call TRBJ2-7; TRBD1 might be the D (7 bases). The CDR3 covers 14 residues. Germline V CDR1 and CDR2: MNHNS, SASEGT. V was cut by 4 bases and J by 3 bases, with 13 bases left in between. In nucleotides, the CDR3 is TGTGCCAGCAGTGGACAGGGAGGTAGCTACGAGCAGTACTTC. Translation: CASSGQGGSYEQYF.

By proportion, this clonotype is medium-sized. This chain links TRBV11-2 with TRBJ2-1; 7 positions agree with TRBD2. J was trimmed by 8 bases and V by 10 bases; bases with no gene match: 8. The CDR3 sequence is 12 residues long. Looked up from germline, CDR1 is SGHAT and CDR2 is FQNNGV. The DNA for the CDR3 is TGTGCCACCCGGGTGGCGGGGGATGAGCAGTTCTTC. Translated, it gives CATRVAGDEQFF.

This clonotype was picked up many times. This chain links TRBV27 with TRBJ1-5; a possible D gene is TRBD1 (5 bases). The CDR3 spans 13 residues. The germline V gene has CDR1 MNHEY and CDR2 SMNVEV (reference sequence). The V end lost 11 bases, the J end lost 2 bases, and 13 bases lay between the germline ends. CDR3 residues: CASSRGGNQPQHF. DNA of the CDR3: TGTGCCTCCTCCCGGGGGGGCAATCAGCCCCAGCATTTT.

This clonotype turned up a few times. The chain recombines TRBV6-1 with TRBJ1-2; D is uncertain. The V gene's germline CDR1 is MNHNS and CDR2 SASEGT. The CDR3 spans 13 residues. The V end lost 2 bases, the J end lost 4 bases, and 8 bases lay between the germline ends. The CDR3 reads CASSETRTYGYTF. The CDR3 nucleotides are TGTGCCAGCAGTGAAACAAGGACCTATGGCTACACCTTC.

This clonotype was recorded many times. This chain uses TRBV5-6 with TRBJ1-2; D is uncertain. Trimming took 0 bases from V and 6 from J, leaving 9 bases between them. The CDR3 is 13 residues long. CDR1 and CDR2 (germline): SGHDT, YYEEEE. The CDR3 DNA follows: TGTGCCAGCAGCTTGGGAGGGAGGAATGGCTACACCTTC. This gives the protein CASSLGGRNGYTF.

This clonotype was counted between two and nine times. The V gene is TRBV6-5, the J gene TRBJ2-1; a weak D match, TRBD2 (6 bases). Trimming took off 0 bases at V and 2 bases at J, with 14 bases between the two ends. Germline loops: CDR1 MNHEY, CDR2 SVGAGI. This CDR3 contains 17 residues. The CDR3 bases are TGTGCCAGCAGTTACTCGATTAGTAGCGGAGCCTACAATGAGCAGTTCTTC. Translating gives CASSYSISSGAYNEQFF.

This clonotype has at least ten counts. The CDR3, as DNA: TGTGCCAGCAGCCAAGTCTTCAGAAAAAACACTGAAGCTTTCTTT. Amino acid sequence: CASSQVFRKNTEAFF. The rearrangement links TRBV3-1 to TRBJ1-1; D uncertain. With 1 base removed from V and 2 bases from J, the gap between germline ends came to 11 bases. Germline V lookup: CDR1 LGHDT, CDR2 YNNKEL (reference sequence). The CDR3 runs to 15 residues.

The chain is built from TRBV12-3 or TRBV12-4 and TRBJ2-7; TRBD2 agrees at 7 bases. This CDR3 has 14 amino acids. J gave up 5 bases and V 2 bases, and 6 bases lay outside the gene matches. For the CDR3, the DNA is TGTGCCAGCAGTTTACGAAGCGGGACCGACGAGCAGTACTTC. As protein: CASSLRSGTDEQYF.

The V and J genes are TRBV5-1 and TRBJ2-1; 16 bases fit TRBD2. The CDR3 contains 17 residues. Looked up from germline, CDR1 is SGHRS and CDR2 is YFSETQ. Losses at the gene ends were 3 bases for V and 8 bases for J; bases not matched to a gene: 8. CDR3 region: CASSSGTSGRAGDEQFF. CDR3 bases: TGCGCCAGCAGCTCCGGGACTAGCGGGAGGGCCGGGGATGAGCAGTTCTTC.

The V gene is TRBV4-1, the J gene TRBJ2-7; D call uncertain. The CDR3 extends over 14 amino acids. Trimming shortened V by 0 bases and J by 13 bases, and 19 bases separated the two germline ends. Germline CDR1 reads MGHRA; CDR2 reads YSYEKL. DNA of the CDR3: TGCGCCAGCAGCCAAGAGATCGGCGCCGTAAGAAGTTACTTC. Protein sequence: CASSQEIGAVRSYF.

This chain links TRBV10-3 with TRBJ2-7; D uncertain. With 3 bases removed from V and 3 bases from J, the gap between germline ends came to 3 bases. The germline V gene has CDR1 ENHRY and CDR2 SYGVKD. This CDR3 is 11 amino acids long. The DNA for the CDR3 is TGTGCCATCAGTGACAGCTACGAGCAGTACTTC. Amino acids: CAISDSYEQYF.

This clonotype came up a few times. The chain uses TRBV2 and TRBJ1-1, with D unresolved. CDR1 is SNHLY and CDR2 is FYNNEI in the germline V gene. With 3 bases removed from V and 1 base from J, the gap between germline ends came to 6 bases. CDR3 length: 13 residues. The CDR3 nucleotides are TGTGCCAGCAGTGACTGGCAGAACACTGAAGCTTTCTTT. This encodes CASSDWQNTEAFF.

The sample holds a few counts of this clonotype. CDR3 DNA: TGTGCCAGCAGACCAGTAGCGGGAGGCTTTACGTACGATGAGCAGTTCTTC. Its translation is CASRPVAGGFTYDEQFF. V is TRBV12-3 or TRBV12-4 and J is TRBJ2-1; 10 bases agree with TRBD2. The CDR3 is made up of 17 amino acids. Trimming took 6 bases from V and 8 from J; bases not matched to a gene: 16.

This clonotype was counted at least ten times. The rearrangement links TRBV10-3 to TRBJ1-1; 8 positions match TRBD1. The CDR3 runs 14 residues. V lost 6 bases to trimming and J lost 5 bases; unmatched junction nucleotides: 8. Looked up from germline, CDR1 is ENHRY and CDR2 is SYGVKD. The CDR3, as DNA: TGTGCCATCAGCCCGAAGACAGGGGAAACTGAAGCTTTCTTT. It specifies CAISPKTGETEAFF.

This chain joins TRBV20-1 and TRBJ2-4; 8 bases fit TRBD1. V dropped 1 base and J dropped 3; count of bases not matched to a gene: 14. CDR3 length: 18 residues. Germline-derived CDR1 and CDR2 are DFQATT and SNEGSKA (reference sequence). The CDR3: CSARARDRSLEGKNIQYF. The CDR3 DNA follows: TGCAGTGCTAGAGCCCGGGACAGGAGCCTTGAAGGCAAAAACATTCAGTACTTC.

The V call is TRBV25-1, the J call TRBJ1-1; D unresolved. The CDR3 length is 12 residues. CDR1 MGHDK and CDR2 SYGVNS come from the germline V gene. With 7 bases removed from V and 0 bases from J, the gap between germline ends came to 6 bases. The CDR3 is CASNSLNTEAFF. CDR3 coding DNA: TGTGCCAGCAACTCCCTGAACACTGAAGCTTTCTTT. Full variable domain (missing parts from reference TRBV25-1 and TRBJ1-1): EADIYQTPRYLVIGTGKKITLECSQTMGHDKMYWYQQDPGMELHLIHYSYGVNSTEKGDLSSESTVSRIRTEHFPLTLESARPSHTSQYLCASNSLNTEAFFGQGTRLTVV.

The chain uses TRBV25-1 and TRBJ2-5; no clear D. Trimming took off 11 bases at V and 5 bases at J, with 9 bases between the two ends. The CDR3 is 10 amino acids. Germline CDR1 reads MGHDK; CDR2 reads SYGVNS. The DNA of the CDR3 is TGTGCCGCGACCCAGGAGACCCAGTACTTC. Protein: CAATQETQYF.

This clonotype has more than one count but fewer than ten. DNA for the CDR3: TGTGCCAGCAGTTCAGAAAGGGGGCGGTCCTTTTCCTACGAGCAGTACTTC. It yields the protein CASSSERGRSFSYEQYF. This chain uses TRBV6-2 or TRBV6-3 with TRBJ2-7, with 7 bases aligning to TRBD1. Trimming cost V 4 bases and J 1 base; bases outside gene matches: 13. Germline CDR1 MNHEY, CDR2 SVGEGT. The CDR3 runs 17 residues.

This clonotype was seen at least ten times. The chain links TRBV3-1 to TRBJ2-7; unclear D gene. V lost 9 bases, J lost 6 bases, and 15 bases lay in between. The CDR3 loop spans 12 amino acids. Germline CDR1 reads LGHDT; CDR2 reads YNNKEL (reference sequence). The CDR3 loop reads CASGIAFGEQYF. The DNA for the CDR3 is TGTGCCAGTGGCATTGCTTTTGGCGAGCAGTACTTC.

The V and J genes are TRBV5-1 and TRBJ2-7, with D possibly TRBD1 on 5 matching bases. CDR1 SGHRS and CDR2 YFSETQ come from the germline V gene. Trimming removed 2 bases from V and 3 bases from J, with 9 bases in between. The CDR3 spans 13 residues. CDR3: CASSFSQDYEQYF. Here the CDR3 DNA reads TGCGCCAGCAGCTTTTCACAGGACTACGAGCAGTACTTC.